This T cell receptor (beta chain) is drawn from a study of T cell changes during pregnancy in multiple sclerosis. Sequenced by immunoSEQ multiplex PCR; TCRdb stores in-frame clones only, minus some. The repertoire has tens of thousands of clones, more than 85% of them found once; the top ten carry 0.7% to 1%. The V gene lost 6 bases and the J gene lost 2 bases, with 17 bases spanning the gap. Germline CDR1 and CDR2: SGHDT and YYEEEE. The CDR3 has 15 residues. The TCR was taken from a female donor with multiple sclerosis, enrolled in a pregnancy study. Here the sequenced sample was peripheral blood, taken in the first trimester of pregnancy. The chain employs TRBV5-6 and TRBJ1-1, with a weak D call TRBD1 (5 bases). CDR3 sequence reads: CASTGAWGVNTEAFF. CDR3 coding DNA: TGTGCCAGCACCGGAGCCTGGGGGGTAAACACTGAAGCTTTCTTT.